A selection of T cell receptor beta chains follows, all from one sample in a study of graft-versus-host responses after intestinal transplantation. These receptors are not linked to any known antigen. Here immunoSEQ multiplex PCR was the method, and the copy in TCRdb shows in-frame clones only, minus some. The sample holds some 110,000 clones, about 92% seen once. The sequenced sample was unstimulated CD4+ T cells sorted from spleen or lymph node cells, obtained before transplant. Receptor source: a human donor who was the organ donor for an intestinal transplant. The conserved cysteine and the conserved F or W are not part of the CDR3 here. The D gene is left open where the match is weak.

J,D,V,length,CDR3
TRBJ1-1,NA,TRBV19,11,ASSGTLDPEAF
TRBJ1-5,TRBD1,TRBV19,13,ASSLTGGGNQPQH
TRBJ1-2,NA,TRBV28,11,ASTPASGRYYT
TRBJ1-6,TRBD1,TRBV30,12,AWRLRDRVSPLH
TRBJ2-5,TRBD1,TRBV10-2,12,ASTLSGGVETQY
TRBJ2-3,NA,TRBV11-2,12,ASRQGTSTDTQY
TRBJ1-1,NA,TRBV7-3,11,ASSFGKDTEAF
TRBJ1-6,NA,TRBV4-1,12,ASSQSSYNSPLH
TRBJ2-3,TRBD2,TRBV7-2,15,ASSSEGWTSGRNTQY
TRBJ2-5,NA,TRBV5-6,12,ASSLPDNQETQY
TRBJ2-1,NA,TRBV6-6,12,ASSYSGRRNEQF
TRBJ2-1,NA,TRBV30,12,AWSKDRPYNEQF
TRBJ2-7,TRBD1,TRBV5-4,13,ASSFTGTGAYEQY
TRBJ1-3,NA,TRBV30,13,AWSKAASSGNTIY
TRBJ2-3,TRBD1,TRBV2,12,ASSRDRGTDTQY
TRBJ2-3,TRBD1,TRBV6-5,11,ASRHRGTDTQY
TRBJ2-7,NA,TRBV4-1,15,ASSQDGRLSAWYEQY
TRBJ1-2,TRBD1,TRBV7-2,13,ASSYGQDFNYGYT
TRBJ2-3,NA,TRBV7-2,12,ASSLTGTTDTQY
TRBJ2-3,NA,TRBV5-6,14,ASSWGAQFGTDTQY
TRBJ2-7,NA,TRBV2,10,ASSITVYEQY
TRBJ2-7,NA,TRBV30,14,AWSVWAVGPSYEQY
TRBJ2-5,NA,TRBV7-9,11,ASSLWGGETQY
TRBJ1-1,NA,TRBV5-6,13,ASSLAFPENTEAF
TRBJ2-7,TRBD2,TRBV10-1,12,ASSGLAGEVEQY
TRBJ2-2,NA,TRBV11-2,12,ASSRLVQIGELF
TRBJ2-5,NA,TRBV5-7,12,ASSSLAGRETQY
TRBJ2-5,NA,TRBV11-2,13,ASSIPTGGQETQY
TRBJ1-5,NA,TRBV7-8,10,ASSFANQPQH
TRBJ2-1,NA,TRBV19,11,ASSLMPHNEQF